Presented here are 6 T cell receptor beta chains from one specimen sequenced in a study of cytomegalovirus exposure and HLA in healthy donors. The primer mix had 60 Vbeta and 13 Jbeta primers. This table comes from immunoSEQ multiplex PCR, and its TCRdb copy is limited to in-frame clones, with some not included. The sample contains tens of thousands of clones, roughly 80% of which appear only once. The sample consisted of PBMCs. These receptors were collected from a girl under 10 years old in good health and CMV-seropositive.

V gene TRBV9 combines with J gene TRBJ2-2; possible D gene TRBD2, 5 bases. The CDR3 is 15 residues long. Between the trimmed V and J ends, which lost 2 bases and 0 bases, there was a span of 8 bases. Germline CDR1 reads SGDLS; CDR2 reads YYNGEE. The CDR3 DNA sequence: TGTGCCAGCAGCGTTCGGGGTACGAACACCGGGGAGCTGTTTTTT. Protein sequence: CASSVRGTNTGELFF.

The chain joins TRBV18 to TRBJ2-7; TRBD1 agrees at 12 bases. J gave up 0 bases and V 6 bases, and 21 bases lay outside the gene matches. In germline, CDR1 is KGHSH, CDR2 LQKENI. This CDR3 spans 21 amino acids. CDR3 nucleotides: TGTGCCAGCTCGCCCGGGACAGGGGGCCAGACTAGCGTACACATCTCCTACGAGCAGTACTTC. Encoded protein: CASSPGTGGQTSVHISYEQYF.

The V and J genes are TRBV4-3 and TRBJ2-1, with D tentatively TRBD2 (6 bases). The V end was cut by 1 base, the J end by 13 bases, with 8 bases between. CDR1 and CDR2 from the germline V gene are LGHNA and YSLEER. The CDR3 length is 11 residues. CDR3 bases: TGCGCCAGCAGCCAAGCGGGAGAACAGTTCTTC. This encodes CASSQAGEQFF.

The V call is TRBV7-6, the J call TRBJ2-7; TRBD2 agrees at 9 bases. Trimming removed 4 bases from V and 0 bases from J; junction bases left unmatched: 4. This CDR3 has 15 residues. CDR1 and CDR2 from the germline V gene are SGHVS and FNYEAQ. The CDR3 coding sequence is TGTGCCAGCAGCTCGTATAGCGGGAGCTCCTACGAGCAGTACTTC. Its translation is CASSSYSGSSYEQYF.

This chain connects TRBV10-3 to TRBJ2-7, with D perhaps TRBD2 (6 bases). V shed 2 bases and J shed 3 bases, with 8 bases lying between them. The germline CDR1 and CDR2 sequences are ENHRY and SYGVKD. This CDR3 comprises 13 residues. The CDR3 sequence is CAISEEEGYEQYF. The CDR3 DNA reads TGTGCCATCAGTGAGGAGGAGGGCTACGAGCAGTACTTC.

The chain has TRBV9 and TRBJ2-3, with 12 nucleotides matching TRBD2. CDR1 and CDR2 from the germline V gene are SGDLS and YYNGEE. Trimming at V came to 0 bases and at J to 2 bases, leaving 13 bases not matched to a gene. CDR3 size: 20 residues. CDR3 residues: CASSVGLAGVPNGHTDTQYF. In nucleotides, the CDR3 is TGTGCCAGCAGCGTAGGACTAGCGGGAGTCCCGAATGGCCACACAGATACGCAGTATTTT.